These T cell receptor beta chains were read from a single sample in a study of blood T cell repertoires in COVID-19. Here immunoSEQ multiplex PCR was the method, and the copy in TCRdb shows in-frame clones only, minus some. The sample has under 250,000 clones, around 80% seen once; the top ten hold roughly 1.8%. The source material was PBMCs or T cells enriched from blood (not recorded which). Every receptor here comes from a man between 60 and 75 years old who had recovered from COVID-19. Both conserved end residues are part of each CDR3. D genes are given only for firm matches. Expanded clones get a size class; other rows say once, few or many, or leave the size out.

.	TRBV6-1	TRBJ1-3	TRBD1	CASSDLTGAPGNTIYF	TGTGCCAGCAGTGATTTAACAGGGGCGCCTGGAAACACCATATATTTT
.	TRBV5-1	TRBJ1-1	.	CASSLEQVSTEAFF	TGCGCCAGCAGCTTGGAACAGGTTAGCACTGAAGCTTTCTTT
.	TRBV9	TRBJ2-2	.	CASSVASTANTGELFF	TGTGCCAGCAGCGTAGCTTCGACAGCGAACACCGGGGAGCTGTTTTTT
once	TRBV27	TRBJ2-1	TRBD1	CASSLEGQGYNEQFF	TGTGCCAGCAGCCTGGAAGGACAGGGGTACAATGAGCAGTTCTTC
once	TRBV3-1/TRBV3-2	TRBJ1-2	.	CASSPANYGYTF	TGTGCCAGCAGCCCTGCTAACTATGGCTACACCTTC
.	TRBV5-1	TRBJ2-7	.	CASSLAGHNYEQYF	TGCGCCAGCAGCTTGGCGGGACATAATTACGAGCAGTACTTC
.	TRBV12-2	TRBJ1-1	.	CASRPTPFPPPGQDLIRYAFF	TGTGCAAGTCGCCCGACACCCTTTCCTCCTCCGGGACAGGATTTAATTCGGTACGCTTTCTTT
.	TRBV6-5	TRBJ2-7	.	CASSSPYEQYF	TGTGCCAGCAGTTCTCCCTACGAGCAGTACTTC
.	TRBV6-5	TRBJ2-1	TRBD1	CASIQGARYNEQFF	TGTGCCAGCATTCAGGGGGCGCGATACAATGAGCAGTTCTTC
.	TRBV12-3/TRBV12-4	TRBJ2-4	.	CASGGSAKNIQYF	TGTGCCAGTGGCGGATCGGCCAAAAACATTCAGTACTTC
.	TRBV24-1	TRBJ1-5	.	CATSDTGTLDQPQHF	TGTGCCACCAGTGACACCGGGACATTAGATCAGCCCCAGCATTTT
.	TRBV25-1	TRBJ2-5	.	CASSAMQQETQYF	TGTGCCAGCAGTGCGATGCAGCAAGAGACCCAGTACTTC
.	TRBV7-9	TRBJ1-4	TRBD1	CASSSPPGQGASTNEKLFF	TGTGCCAGCAGTTCACCCCCGGGACAGGGGGCTTCAACTAATGAAAAACTGTTTTTT
.	TRBV19	TRBJ2-2	TRBD1	CASIMGTGGTSGELFF	TGTGCCAGTATCATGGGGACAGGGGGCACGTCCGGGGAGCTGTTTTTT
few	TRBV6-2/TRBV6-3	TRBJ1-1	.	CASSPHINTEAFF	TGTGCCAGCAGCCCCCACATTAACACTGAAGCTTTCTTT
.	TRBV30	TRBJ1-3	.	CAWSRTASSGNTIYF	TGTGCCTGGAGCCGGACAGCGAGCTCTGGAAACACCATATATTTT
.	TRBV29-1	TRBJ1-2	TRBD1	CSVEGQANYGYTF	TGCAGCGTCGAAGGACAGGCTAACTATGGCTACACCTTC
.	TRBV4-2	TRBJ1-4	.	CASSQVTGSFSEKLFF	TGTGCCAGCAGCCAAGTTACAGGGAGCTTCAGTGAAAAACTGTTTTTT
.	TRBV6-6	TRBJ1-3	TRBD1	CASSYSRDRGNTIYF	TGTGCCAGCAGTTACTCCCGGGACAGGGGAAACACCATATATTTT
.	TRBV3-1/TRBV3-2	TRBJ1-1	TRBD1	CASSHNSGGAEAFF	TGTGCCAGCAGCCATAATTCAGGGGGCGCTGAAGCTTTCTTT
.	TRBV7-9	TRBJ1-6	.	CASSSPTYNSPLHF	TGTGCCAGCAGCTCCCCAACCTATAATTCACCCCTCCACTTT
once	TRBV28	TRBJ1-2	TRBD1	CASTQTGGSYGYTF	TGTGCCAGCACCCAAACAGGGGGTAGCTATGGCTACACCTTC
.	TRBV5-1	TRBJ2-3	TRBD1	CASSWQAGTGVDTQYF	TGCGCCAGCAGCTGGCAAGCCGGGACAGGGGTCGATACGCAGTATTTT
few	TRBV6-4	TRBJ2-1	.	CASSDTDSSYNEQFF	TGTGCCAGCAGTGACACAGACAGCTCCTACAATGAGCAGTTCTTC
.	TRBV2	TRBJ1-1	.	CASSDVGGTEAFF	TGTGCCAGCAGCGACGTCGGGGGCACTGAAGCTTTCTTT
.	TRBV23-1	TRBJ2-1	.	CASSQSSPGMFF	TGCGCCAGCAGTCAATCGTCTCCGGGGATGTTCTTC
.	TRBV5-1	TRBJ2-7	.	CASSTRPNSYEQYF	TGCGCCAGCAGCACGCGACCCAACAGCTACGAGCAGTACTTC
.	TRBV3-1/TRBV3-2	TRBJ1-2	TRBD1	CASSQDATGGDYGYTF	TGTGCCAGCAGCCAAGATGCAACAGGGGGGGACTATGGCTACACCTTC
.	TRBV19	TRBJ1-2	TRBD1	CASRIQGNDGYTF	TGTGCCAGTAGGATACAGGGGAATGATGGCTACACCTTC
.	TRBV10-3	TRBJ2-7	TRBD1	CAISESLGQVSYEQYF	TGTGCCATCAGTGAGTCCCTCGGACAGGTCTCCTACGAGCAGTACTTC
.	TRBV11-3	TRBJ1-2	.	CASSLSHFGGANYGYTF	TGTGCCAGCAGCTTATCTCATTTCGGGGGAGCTAACTATGGCTACACCTTC
.	TRBV14	TRBJ1-5	.	CASSPTGKTDQPQHF	TGTGCCAGCAGCCCAACAGGGAAGACGGATCAGCCCCAGCATTTT
.	TRBV6-5	TRBJ2-1	TRBD2	CASIPGLESEQFF	TGTGCCAGCATCCCGGGACTAGAGTCCGAGCAGTTCTTC
.	TRBV7-2	TRBJ2-3	TRBD1	CASSLGTGTDTQYF	TGTGCCAGCAGCTTAGGGACAGGGACAGATACGCAGTATTTT
.	TRBV19	TRBJ2-6	.	CASSSWGVAGANVLTF	TGTGCCAGTAGTAGTTGGGGGGTAGCTGGGGCCAACGTCCTGACTTTC
.	TRBV7-8	TRBJ1-4	TRBD1	CASSPRPGQLGEKLFF	TGTGCCAGCAGCCCGCGCCCGGGACAGCTCGGTGAAAAACTGTTTTTT
.	TRBV5-1	TRBJ1-2	.	CASSLVAENYGYTF	TGCGCCAGCAGCTTGGTCGCAGAAAACTATGGCTACACCTTC
.	TRBV25-1	TRBJ1-1	TRBD1	CASSEAGGETEAFF	TGTGCCAGCAGTGAAGCAGGGGGTGAGACTGAAGCTTTCTTT
.	TRBV20-1	TRBJ1-2	.	CSPQGNYGYTF	TGCAGCCCTCAGGGGAACTATGGCTACACCTTC
.	TRBV24-1	TRBJ1-5	.	CATSDLGSQPQHF	TGTGCCACCAGTGATTTGGGGAGTCAGCCCCAGCATTTT
.	TRBV6-5	TRBJ1-4	.	CASRRGETNEKLFF	TGTGCCAGCCGACGGGGGGAAACTAATGAAAAACTGTTTTTT
.	TRBV5-8	TRBJ1-2	TRBD1	CASRHEDRAHGYTF	TGTGCCAGCAGACATGAGGACAGGGCCCATGGCTACACCTTC